Sequencing of this T cell receptor (beta chain) was carried out in a study of vaccination and CD4 T cells after COVID-19. The overall study: Participants were administered two doses of either the BNT162b2 or the mRNA-1273 vaccine.

The treatment was: approximately nine-day PBMC culture with coronavirus spike peptide pools or control peptides (ViraFEST assay). This clonotype appeared a few times. Its antigen is still unknown. Germline-derived CDR1 and CDR2 are LNHNV and YYDKDF (reference sequence). Between the trimmed V and J ends, which lost 3 bases and 3 bases, there was a span of 18 bases. The CDR3 sequence is 17 residues long. Sequencing of DNA taken from cultured CD4+ T cells relied on the Oncomine TCR Beta short-read assay. TCRdb passed the PCR reads through MiXCR, listing each CDR3 protein once. The sample has roughly 20,000 distinct CDR3 sequences, roughly 29% seen once.

The sample taken for sequencing was cultured CD4+ T cells from blood. The chain combines TRBV15 with TRBJ1-5, with D possibly TRBD1 on 6 matching bases. The clonotype originates from a human donor with COVID-19. The CDR3 nucleotides are TGTGCCACCAGCAGGACGAAGGGGGGTAGGCACAATCAGCCCCAGCATTTT. This translates into CATSRTKGGRHNQPQHF.